A selection of T cell receptor beta chains follows, all from one sample in a study of response to subunit inactivated influenza vaccine. TCRdb independently ran MiXCR on the RT-PCR reads; one entry per CDR3 protein. The sample has approximately 500,000 distinct CDR3 sequences, 10% to 15% seen once. Sample: PBMCs from blood, taken 45 days after vaccination. The receptors shown here come from a man over 45 who received an inactivated influenza vaccine. Both conserved end residues are part of each CDR3. Each record gives: D gene, J gene, V gene, clone size, CDR3 protein, CDR3 DNA. A D gene is named only where the DNA matches it firmly. Where a row states a size, it is once, few, many or the class of an expanded clone; other rows omit it.

d_gene: -; j_gene: TRBJ2-3; v_gene: TRBV5-5; abundance: -; CDR3aa: CASSLVDARDTQYF; CDR3nt: TGTGCCAGCAGCTTGGTGGACGCGCGAGATACGCAGTATTTT
d_gene: -; j_gene: TRBJ1-4; v_gene: TRBV28; abundance: -; CDR3aa: CASSRDMGAEKLFF; CDR3nt: TGTGCCAGCTCCCGGGACATGGGTGCTGAAAAACTGTTTTTT
d_gene: -; j_gene: TRBJ2-3; v_gene: TRBV5-1; abundance: few; CDR3aa: CASSLLASRDTQYF; CDR3nt: TGCGCCAGCAGCTTGCTAGCTTCCCGAGATACGCAGTATTTT
d_gene: TRBD2; j_gene: TRBJ2-7; v_gene: TRBV7-2; abundance: -; CDR3aa: CASSFEGAGGFYEQYF; CDR3nt: TGTGCCAGCAGCTTCGAGGGAGCGGGAGGGTTCTACGAGCAGTACTTC
d_gene: -; j_gene: TRBJ1-5; v_gene: TRBV13; abundance: few; CDR3aa: CASSLGRGRNQPQHF; CDR3nt: TGTGCCAGCAGCTTAGGCCGGGGCCGCAATCAGCCCCAGCATTTT
d_gene: -; j_gene: TRBJ2-7; v_gene: TRBV10-3; abundance: many; CDR3aa: CAIRKGDSMGEQYF; CDR3nt: TGTGCCATCAGAAAGGGGGACTCCATGGGCGAGCAGTACTTC
d_gene: TRBD1; j_gene: TRBJ2-7; v_gene: TRBV2; abundance: few; CDR3aa: CATHLGDRSYEQYF; CDR3nt: TGTGCCACCCACCTTGGGGACAGATCCTACGAGCAGTACTTC
d_gene: -; j_gene: TRBJ2-3; v_gene: TRBV15; abundance: few; CDR3aa: CATSREGPLEGGTDTQYF; CDR3nt: TGTGCCACCAGCAGAGAGGGGCCTCTGGAAGGAGGCACAGATACGCAGTATTTT
d_gene: TRBD1; j_gene: TRBJ2-7; v_gene: TRBV6-5; abundance: few; CDR3aa: CASSSPGGSYEQYF; CDR3nt: TGTGCCAGCAGTTCCCCAGGGGGCTCCTACGAGCAGTACTTC
d_gene: TRBD1; j_gene: TRBJ2-1; v_gene: TRBV2; abundance: -; CDR3aa: CASSDRDRLNNEQFF; CDR3nt: TGTGCCAGCAGTGATCGGGACAGGCTGAACAATGAGCAGTTCTTC
d_gene: -; j_gene: TRBJ1-5; v_gene: TRBV5-5; abundance: few; CDR3aa: CASSLEPGSVQPQHF; CDR3nt: TGTGCCAGCAGCTTGGAGCCGGGCTCGGTTCAGCCCCAGCATTTT
d_gene: -; j_gene: TRBJ2-7; v_gene: TRBV7-7; abundance: -; CDR3aa: CASSVGGQKEQYF; CDR3nt: TGTGCTAGCAGCGTTGGGGGACAAAAAGAGCAGTACTTC
d_gene: TRBD2; j_gene: TRBJ2-1; v_gene: TRBV12-3/TRBV12-4; abundance: few; CDR3aa: CASSPTGGEDNEQFF; CDR3nt: TGTGCCAGCAGTCCGACGGGGGGAGAGGACAATGAGCAGTTCTTC
d_gene: TRBD1; j_gene: TRBJ2-7; v_gene: TRBV25-1; abundance: few; CDR3aa: CASSLTGTVYEQYF; CDR3nt: TGTGCCAGCAGTTTGACAGGGACAGTCTACGAGCAGTACTTC
d_gene: -; j_gene: TRBJ1-2; v_gene: TRBV4-1; abundance: once; CDR3aa: CASSQRDNVYGYTF; CDR3nt: TGCGCCAGCAGCCAACGGGACAACGTCTATGGCTACACCTTC
d_gene: -; j_gene: TRBJ1-3; v_gene: TRBV4-3; abundance: -; CDR3aa: CASSQDSRDTGNTIYF; CDR3nt: TGCGCCAGCAGCCAAGATTCCAGGGATACTGGAAACACCATATATTTT
d_gene: -; j_gene: TRBJ2-5; v_gene: TRBV5-1; abundance: -; CDR3aa: CASSLAHSPRQETQYF; CDR3nt: TGCGCCAGCAGCTTGGCCCACTCCCCGAGGCAAGAGACCCAGTACTTC
d_gene: TRBD1; j_gene: TRBJ2-3; v_gene: TRBV5-1; abundance: few; CDR3aa: CASSYGQGQGTDTQYF; CDR3nt: TGCGCCAGCAGCTACGGACAGGGCCAGGGCACAGATACGCAGTATTTT
d_gene: TRBD2; j_gene: TRBJ2-1; v_gene: TRBV4-3; abundance: -; CDR3aa: CASSQVTSGWNEQFF; CDR3nt: TGCGCCAGCAGCCAGGTGACTAGCGGTTGGAATGAGCAGTTCTTC
d_gene: -; j_gene: TRBJ2-3; v_gene: TRBV6-1; abundance: -; CDR3aa: CASTLRVGGETYTQYF; CDR3nt: TGTGCCAGCACCCTTAGGGTAGGCGGGGAGACGTATACGCAGTATTTT
d_gene: TRBD2; j_gene: TRBJ2-3; v_gene: TRBV7-8; abundance: few; CDR3aa: CASTPLGGLAATDTQYF; CDR3nt: TGTGCCAGCACCCCCCTGGGGGGACTAGCGGCGACAGATACGCAGTATTTT
d_gene: -; j_gene: TRBJ1-5; v_gene: TRBV20-1; abundance: -; CDR3aa: CSATGGRGNQPQHF; CDR3nt: TGCAGTGCAACGGGAGGACGCGGCAATCAGCCCCAGCATTTT
d_gene: TRBD2; j_gene: TRBJ2-7; v_gene: TRBV3-1; abundance: few; CDR3aa: CASSQGVGGSYEQYF; CDR3nt: TGTGCCAGCAGCCAAGGCGTCGGGGGGTCCTACGAGCAGTACTTC
d_gene: -; j_gene: TRBJ2-1; v_gene: TRBV11-3; abundance: few; CDR3aa: CASSLYHGVNEQFF; CDR3nt: TGTGCCAGCAGCCTTTACCATGGGGTCAATGAGCAGTTCTTC
d_gene: TRBD1; j_gene: TRBJ2-5; v_gene: TRBV10-1; abundance: -; CDR3aa: CASSEKTRDRFMETQYF; CDR3nt: TGCGCCAGCAGCGAGAAGACCCGGGACAGGTTTATGGAGACCCAGTACTTC
d_gene: -; j_gene: TRBJ1-4; v_gene: TRBV4-2; abundance: many; CDR3aa: CASSQGDSVGEKLFF; CDR3nt: TGTGCCAGCAGCCAAGGGGACTCGGTCGGTGAAAAACTGTTTTTT
d_gene: -; j_gene: TRBJ2-3; v_gene: TRBV6-5; abundance: few; CDR3aa: CASSYSGAGTNTQYF; CDR3nt: TGTGCCAGCAGTTACTCCGGGGCCGGCACGAATACGCAGTATTTT
d_gene: TRBD1; j_gene: TRBJ2-3; v_gene: TRBV24-1; abundance: -; CDR3aa: CATSDSWTGVADTQYF; CDR3nt: TGTGCCACCAGTGATTCATGGACAGGGGTGGCAGATACGCAGTATTTT
d_gene: -; j_gene: TRBJ2-1; v_gene: TRBV11-1; abundance: -; CDR3aa: CASSFAGYEQFF; CDR3nt: TGTGCCAGCAGCTTCGCAGGGTATGAGCAGTTCTTC
d_gene: -; j_gene: TRBJ2-5; v_gene: TRBV5-1; abundance: many; CDR3aa: CASSLRQETQYF; CDR3nt: TGCGCCAGCAGCCTCAGGCAAGAGACCCAGTACTTC
d_gene: -; j_gene: TRBJ1-1; v_gene: TRBV12-3/TRBV12-4; abundance: -; CDR3aa: CASSFAGAWNTEAFF; CDR3nt: TGTGCCAGCAGTTTCGCAGGTGCATGGAACACTGAAGCTTTCTTT
d_gene: -; j_gene: TRBJ2-7; v_gene: TRBV20-1; abundance: few; CDR3aa: CSATEGEQYF; CDR3nt: TGCAGTGCTACGGAGGGGGAGCAGTACTTC
d_gene: -; j_gene: TRBJ1-1; v_gene: TRBV7-8; abundance: many; CDR3aa: CASSRRGEYTEAFF; CDR3nt: TGTGCCAGCAGCCGCCGGGGGGAGTACACTGAAGCTTTCTTT
d_gene: -; j_gene: TRBJ1-3; v_gene: TRBV20-1; abundance: many; CDR3aa: CSARNPNTATTHSFSGNTIYF; CDR3nt: TGCAGTGCTAGAAATCCGAATACAGCCACCACTCACAGCTTCTCTGGAAACACCATATATTTT
d_gene: -; j_gene: TRBJ2-1; v_gene: TRBV10-1; abundance: few; CDR3aa: CASSEDNSYNEQFF; CDR3nt: TGCGCCAGCAGTGAGGATAACTCCTACAATGAGCAGTTCTTC
d_gene: -; j_gene: TRBJ1-5; v_gene: TRBV7-2; abundance: -; CDR3aa: CASSAWTAPLQPQHF; CDR3nt: TGTGCCAGCAGCGCATGGACGGCCCCGCTTCAGCCCCAGCATTTT
d_gene: TRBD2; j_gene: TRBJ2-1; v_gene: TRBV6-5; abundance: -; CDR3aa: CASRYGGDEQFF; CDR3nt: TGTGCCAGCAGGTATGGGGGGGATGAGCAGTTCTTC